Listed below are T cell receptor beta chains from one sample, sequenced in a study of CD8 T cells in Susac syndrome. MiXCR, applied by TCRdb to the immunoSEQ multiplex PCR reads, yields one record per CDR3 protein. Of 120,000 or so distinct CDR3 sequences in the sample, just under 95% were seen once. The specimen was CD8+ T cells from PBMCs. The receptors were gathered from a human donor with Susac syndrome. The CDR3 runs from the conserved cysteine through the conserved F or W. A D gene is named only where the DNA matches it firmly. Size values are once, few and many counts, or a class for expanded clones, and some rows have none.

J gene	D gene	V gene	clone size	CDR3 DNA	CDR3 protein
TRBJ2-7	TRBD2	TRBV7-8	-	TGTGCCAGCAGCTTAGCTCGGCTCGGGGGGGGGATGGAGCAGTACTTC	CASSLARLGGGMEQYF
TRBJ2-7	TRBD1	TRBV20-1	-	TGCAGTGCCAAGGACAGGGGCTACGAGCAGTACTTC	CSAKDRGYEQYF
TRBJ1-1	-	TRBV4-3	-	TGCGCCAGCAGCCAAGGCTCCCGGGAGCGGGCTTTCTTT	CASSQGSRERAFF
TRBJ2-5	TRBD1	TRBV6-2/TRBV6-3	-	TGTGCCAGCAGTTACATACCAGGACAGGTCGAGGAGACCCAGTACTTC	CASSYIPGQVEETQYF
TRBJ2-1	TRBD2	TRBV25-1	-	TGTGCCAGCACCGAAGGTCCTAGCGGGGGGAGAAGCTCCTACAATGAGCAGTTCTTC	CASTEGPSGGRSSYNEQFF
TRBJ2-2	-	TRBV20-1	-	TGCAGTGCTCACTCGAACACCGGGGAGCTGTTTTTT	CSAHSNTGELFF
TRBJ1-1	TRBD1	TRBV4-1	once	TGCGCCAGCAGCCAAGCCTTTCAGGGGGGGAACACTGAAGCTTTCTTT	CASSQAFQGGNTEAFF
TRBJ2-1	TRBD1	TRBV29-1	-	TGCAGCGTTGAAGGGGGACAGGGACCCAATGAGCAGTTCTTC	CSVEGGQGPNEQFF
TRBJ2-7	TRBD2	TRBV20-1	-	TGCAGTGCTAGTAGCGGACTAGCGGAGGGGCCCTCCTACGAGCAGTACTTC	CSASSGLAEGPSYEQYF
TRBJ2-1	-	TRBV19	-	TGTGCCAGCGGGGCAGGGGCTGAGCAGTTCTTC	CASGAGAEQFF
TRBJ2-1	TRBD2	TRBV9	-	TGTGCCAGCAGCGGGAGCGGGGGCGGATTGGATGAGCAGTTCTTC	CASSGSGGGLDEQFF
TRBJ2-2	-	TRBV7-9	-	TGTGCCAGCAGGATGAGGGGAGTTGGCACCGGGGAGCTGTTTTTT	CASRMRGVGTGELFF
TRBJ2-1	-	TRBV5-6	-	TGTGCCAGCAGCCCCTATGAGGGAACTATCAATGAGCAGTTCTTC	CASSPYEGTINEQFF
TRBJ1-1	-	TRBV27	-	TGTGCCAGCAGTATACTACGGGGAGACACTGAAGCTTTCTTT	CASSILRGDTEAFF
TRBJ2-3	TRBD1	TRBV2	-	TGTGCCAGCAGTGAAACAGGGGCAGATACGCAGTATTTT	CASSETGADTQYF
TRBJ1-5	-	TRBV13	-	TGTGCCAGCAGCTTGGTAGGAACGATGGGAGGGAATCAGCCCCAGCATTTT	CASSLVGTMGGNQPQHF
TRBJ1-1	-	TRBV28	-	TGTGCCAGCAGTTTAGACAAGGGGCACACTGAAGCTTTCTTT	CASSLDKGHTEAFF
TRBJ2-7	-	TRBV28	-	TGTGCCAGCAGTAATACTCAGAGCTCCTACGAGCAGTACTTC	CASSNTQSSYEQYF
TRBJ2-4	-	TRBV29-1	-	TGCAGCGTGGTCGTAGCGGAGTTGGCCAAAAACATTCAGTACTTC	CSVVVAELAKNIQYF
TRBJ2-2	-	TRBV4-2	-	TGTGCCAGCAGCCAGAAGAGGAACACCGGGGAGCTGTTTTTT	CASSQKRNTGELFF